This TCR beta chain was profiled in a study (dated by TCRdb to 2015 to 2016). About the investigation overall: The research examined where HIV persistence comes from in people whose immune systems controlled HIV infection without treatment.

A remark on this clonotype: Its recognized antigen is unknown. Base qualities are not at hand, and no much larger clone is one base apart.

Library generation was performed with 5' RACE. The listed sequencing device is Illumina HiSeq 2000. TCRdb redid the processing of the public reads, applying fastp at Q25 and MiXCR, and retained in-frame beta chains. A single entry per CDR3 protein holds the most common genes and DNA from its merged rows. This sample holds about 550 distinct CDR3 sequences; about 8.7% were observed only once. 19% of the sample belongs to the ten largest clones. The junction carries 8 bases between V and J, which are trimmed by 3 bases and 3 bases respectively. Sequences SGHTA (CDR1) and FQGTGA (CDR2) are obtained from the germline V gene. Reading from cysteine to phenylalanine, the CDR3 counts 13 amino acids. Just CDR3 DNA is preserved here, 39 bases in frame from base 1.

The clonotype comes from a male donor with HIV. The chain joins TRBV7-3 to TRBJ1-1, and possibly TRBD1, on 6 matching bases. The sample consisted of total memory T cells from blood PBMCs. Taken with the paper, the label for cell subset or site translates to: transitional memory CD4+ T cells. The CDR3 reads CASSFNRDTEAFF. The nucleotide sequence is TGTGCCAGCAGCTTTAACAGGGACACTGAAGCTTTCTTT.